This T cell receptor beta chain was sequenced during a study of human T cells and chemical hapten exposure. Overall study: The scalp of each patient received a weekly diphenylcyclopropenone dose for the full approximately 22-week study.

Methods used by the authors: Sample TCR counts, which ranged from roughly 20,000 to 750,000, had a median of around 96,000. TCRdb called the RACE reads again in MiXCR, with one record for every CDR3 protein. These V and J calls derive from TCRdb rather than the authors' analysis. The sample has roughly 40,000 distinct CDR3 sequences; around 12% are singletons. The time point was: pre-sensitization, week 0. Treatment indicated: therapeutic diphenylcyclopropenone sensitization with weekly scalp DPC. There are many counts of this clonotype. Germline values: CDR1 SQVTM, CDR2 ANQGSEA. The CDR3 is made up of 14 amino acids. V shed 2 bases and J 2 bases; nucleotides not matched to a gene: 5.

The V and J genes are TRBV29-1 and TRBJ2-5; 7 bases map to TRBD2. Material: whole blood, obtained in connection with sensitization to the hapten diphenylcyclopropenone (DPC). The receptor was derived from a woman aged 30 to 39 with alopecia areata. Some clones in this sample may be carry-over from other donors' samples. The CDR3 sequence is CSVEFAGLQETQYF. The CDR3 region has the DNA TGCAGCGTTGAATTTGCGGGACTACAAGAGACCCAGTACTTC.